The T cell receptor (beta chain) under discussion was sequenced for a study of T cells in Graves' hyperthyroidism and ophthalmopathy. This CDR3 has 15 residues. Germline V gives CDR1 LGHNT, CDR2 FRNRAP. V lost 6 bases to trimming and J lost 1 base; unmatched junction nucleotides: 6. RNA transcripts served as the template for amplifying TCR beta CDR3 regions. HTBI primers were used for first-round RT-PCR of the TCR CDR3. A single record per CDR3 protein comes from TCRdb applying MiXCR to the multiplex PCR reads. This sample carries over 700,000 distinct CDR3 sequences, approximately 18% of them seen once, and the ten largest clones take over 15%. Among the patients, aged 18 to 65, hyperthyroidism was newly diagnosed and had lasted under 2 months. The study left out patients who had uncontrolled infection, other autoimmune disease, pregnancy or lactation. Clinical symptoms, serum thyroxine and TRAb, thyroid ultrasound and orbital computed tomography were used for the diagnoses.

J is TRBJ1-5 and V is TRBV12-5; the match to TRBD1 covers 7 bases. This sequence originates from a woman in her fifties or sixties with Graves' hyperthyroidism that later progressed to Graves' ophthalmopathy. Sequencing was done on a sample of blood. The CDR3 is CASGTYRGSNQPQHF. The CDR3 DNA reads TGTGCTAGTGGAACTTACAGGGGAAGCAATCAGCCCCAGCATTTT.